Following are 10 T cell receptor beta chains from one sample sequenced in a study of CD4 T cells in relation to SARS-CoV-2 and coronaviruses. Method: immunoSEQ multiplex PCR; TCRdb's copy keeps in-frame clones and lacks some. The table has 35,000 to 45,000 clones, about 79% seen once. Antigens of these TCRs are unknown. The sequenced sample consisted of naive CD4+ T cells from PBMCs, cultured in vitro. The sample's subset: naive CD4+ T cells isolated by negative enrichment. The source is an adult with COVID-19.

The CDR3 spells CASSQDSGQPQHF. The CDR3 bases are TGTGCCAGCAGCCAAGATTCGGGGCAGCCCCAGCATTTT. V and J are TRBV14 and TRBJ1-5; no clear D gene. CDR3 length: 13 amino acids. CDR1 is SGHDN, CDR2 FVKESK, per germline. V was trimmed by 0 bases and J by 7 bases, leaving 7 bases between them.

The chain employs TRBV28 and TRBJ2-1, with 10 bases identical to TRBD2. The CDR3 totals 19 residues. Germline V gene data show CDR1 as MDHEN and CDR2 as SYDVKM. V gave up 2 bases and J gave up 3 bases; unmatched junction bases: 13. The CDR3 region is CASSLESLAGVPGYNEQFF. The CDR3 DNA sequence: TGTGCCAGCAGTTTAGAAAGCCTAGCGGGAGTGCCCGGCTACAATGAGCAGTTCTTC.

The genes are TRBV3-1 (or the pseudogene TRBV3-2) and TRBJ2-3; perhaps TRBD2 as D (5 bases). The V end lost 3 bases, the J end lost 0 bases, and 16 bases lay between the germline ends. Looked up from germline, CDR1 is LGHDT and CDR2 is YNNKEL (reference sequence). CDR3 length: 17 amino acids. This CDR3 reads CASSHPYGRTSTDTQYF. The CDR3, as DNA: TGTGCCAGCAGCCATCCCTATGGTAGGACTAGCACAGATACGCAGTATTTT.

The V gene is TRBV19, the J gene TRBJ1-1; D gene uncertain. This CDR3 is built from 16 residues. V lost 4 bases and J lost 1, with 16 bases in between. Germline loops: CDR1 LNHDA, CDR2 SQIVND (reference sequence). CDR3 amino acids: CASSNDAGEGNTEAFF. In DNA, the CDR3 is TGTGCCAGTAGTAATGACGCCGGGGAGGGGAACACTGAAGCTTTCTTT.

The chain combines TRBV2 with TRBJ2-1, with D possibly matching TRBD1 (6 bases). CDR3 size: 13 residues. Per the germline V gene, CDR1 is SNHLY and CDR2 is FYNNEI. V lost 5 bases and J lost 4, with 9 bases in between. CDR3 DNA: TGTGCCAGCAGTTACAGGGTTTACAATGAGCAGTTCTTC. Translated: CASSYRVYNEQFF.

This clone was counted a single time. The genes are TRBV15 and TRBJ2-1, with TRBD1 as a possible D gene (6 bases). Trimming stripped 1 base from V and 6 bases from J, with 16 bases between. Germline V gives CDR1 LNHNV, CDR2 YYDKDF (reference sequence). The length of the CDR3 is 16 residues. For the CDR3, the DNA is TGTGCCACCAGCAGAGTGCGGACGGGCAGGGGCAATGAGCAGTTCTTC. Residues: CATSRVRTGRGNEQFF.

This clone was counted only a few times. V and J are TRBV5-5 and TRBJ1-2, with D possibly matching TRBD1 (6 bases). The CDR3 covers 17 residues. Germline V gives CDR1 SGHKS, CDR2 YYEKEE (reference sequence). The V end was cut by 4 bases, the J end by 6 bases, with 25 bases between. The CDR3 coding sequence is TGTGCCAGCAGCCCAGGCAGGGGCTCCCTACGCCCCGATGGCTACACCTTC. Its protein product is CASSPGRGSLRPDGYTF.

The CDR3 sequence is CASSSRLAGGAYETQYF. In DNA, the CDR3 is TGTGCCAGCAGTTCGCGACTAGCGGGAGGCGCATATGAGACCCAGTACTTC. The gene calls are TRBV28 and TRBJ2-5; 13 nucleotides line up with TRBD2. The J segment lost 5 bases and the V segment lost 4 bases, leaving 10 bases of the junction unmatched. Germline V lookup: CDR1 MDHEN, CDR2 SYDVKM. The CDR3 is made up of 17 amino acids.

The chain is built from TRBV5-8 and TRBJ1-2; D uncertain. The CDR3 extends over 15 amino acids. Germline V gene lookup returns CDR1 SGHTS and CDR2 YDEGEE. The V and J ends lost 0 bases and 8 bases respectively, with 17 bases between them. CDR3 residues: CASSLAPSIAGGYTF. As DNA, the CDR3 is TGTGCCAGCAGCTTGGCCCCGTCGATTGCCGGGGGCTACACCTTC.

The chain links TRBV18 to TRBJ2-7, with 11 bases aligning to TRBD1. The germline V gene has CDR1 KGHSH and CDR2 LQKENI. The CDR3 covers 14 residues. The V and J ends lost 4 bases and 3 bases, in that order; junction bases with no gene match: 2. The CDR3 DNA is TGTGCCAGCTCACAGGGACAGGGGGGCTACGAGCAGTACTTC. It specifies CASSQGQGGYEQYF.